The sample holds one count of the clone carrying this T cell receptor beta chain. Its antigen is unidentified. Other DNA sequences in this specimen translate into the identical CDR3. Some clones are missing from TCRdb's copy, which holds only in-frame ones; the method was immunoSEQ multiplex PCR. The sample contains more than 2 million clones, around 93% of which appear only once. In the naive CD8 group, cells lacked CD45RO and were positively selected for CCR7, so terminally differentiated effector memory CD45RA+ cells were left out. The sample is drawn from a study of shared clonotypes between healthy human individuals. Whole-study findings and limits: Having only a few donors restricted how much genetic and exposure-history diversity was captured.

This TCR was sampled from a man in his late teens or twenties in good health. Some clones in this sample may be carry-over from other donors' samples. The sequencing input was naive CD8+ T cells from PBMCs.

CDR3 loop: CASSKPGTGQYEQYF. DNA of the CDR3: TGTGCCAGCAGCAAACCCGGGACAGGGCAGTACGAGCAGTACTTC. The V call is TRBV7-9, the J call TRBJ2-7, with 9 bases fitting TRBD1. Trimming removed 5 bases from V and 4 bases from J; junction bases left unmatched: 9. Germline V gives CDR1 SEHNR, CDR2 FQNEAQ (reference sequence). The CDR3 spans 15 residues.